The 19 T cell receptor beta chains below come from one sample, sequenced in a study of blood T cell repertoires in COVID-19. Clones were sequenced by immunoSEQ multiplex PCR, and TCRdb holds only the in-frame ones, with some missing. Among 25,000 to 30,000 clones listed, 90% were seen once. Material: peripheral blood. These receptors originate from a human donor in a cohort sampled during active COVID-19.

The chain joins TRBV19 to TRBJ2-2; 7 positions agree with TRBD2. The CDR3 has 18 residues. CDR1 is LNHDA and CDR2 is SQIVND in the germline V gene (reference sequence). V lost 5 bases to trimming and J lost 1 base; unmatched junction nucleotides: 13. CDR3 amino acids: CASSGRWGERGNTGELFF. In nucleotides, the CDR3 is TGTGCCAGTAGTGGGAGATGGGGCGAGCGGGGGAACACCGGGGAGCTGTTTTTT.

The chain links TRBV5-6 to TRBJ1-1; a weak D match, TRBD1 (5 bases). CDR1 is SGHDT and CDR2 is YYEEEE in the germline V gene. The CDR3 totals 16 residues. The V end was cut by 0 bases, the J end by 0 bases, with 12 bases between. CDR3 sequence reads: CASSLGRGHMNTEAFF. CDR3 coding DNA: TGTGCCAGCAGCTTGGGGAGGGGCCACATGAACACTGAAGCTTTCTTT.

The chain employs TRBV6-2 or TRBV6-3 and TRBJ2-6, with 7 nucleotides matching TRBD1. J was trimmed by 0 bases and V by 0 bases; bases with no gene match: 8. Germline CDR1 and CDR2: MNHEY and SVGEGT. CDR3 length: 19 residues. CDR3 coding DNA: TGTGCCAGCAGTTACTCGACAGGGTTCCTTGGCTCTGGGGCCAACGTCCTGACTTTC. Translation: CASSYSTGFLGSGANVLTF.

The CDR3 region has the DNA TGTGCCAGCAGCTTAGCGCAGCCGGCGGGCACTGAAGCTTTCTTT. Its protein product is CASSLAQPAGTEAFF. J is TRBJ1-1 and V is TRBV7-9; no definite D call. Germline V gene data show CDR1 as SEHNR and CDR2 as FQNEAQ (reference sequence). The CDR3 is made up of 15 amino acids. Trimming removed 0 bases from V and 4 bases from J, with 12 bases in between.

The V call is TRBV7-2, the J call TRBJ2-1, with 7 bases lining up with TRBD1. Germline CDR1 and CDR2: SGHTA and FQGNSA. The CDR3 spans 16 residues. Trimming cost V 1 base and J 3 bases; bases outside gene matches: 6. CDR3 amino acids: CASSLVGTENYNEQFF. CDR3 DNA: TGTGCCAGCAGCTTAGTGGGGACAGAGAACTACAATGAGCAGTTCTTC.

The V gene is TRBV19, the J gene TRBJ1-4, with 8 bases that match TRBD1. V shed 6 bases and J 0 bases; nucleotides not matched to a gene: 9. This CDR3 is built from 17 residues. Germline CDR1 and CDR2: LNHDA and SQIVND (reference sequence). The CDR3 reads CASSPSPGQATNEKLFF. CDR3 DNA: TGTGCCAGTAGCCCATCCCCGGGACAGGCAACTAATGAAAAACTGTTTTTT.

This chain joins TRBV5-1 and TRBJ2-1, with D possibly being TRBD1 (6 bases). The V and J ends lost 5 bases and 8 bases respectively, with 14 bases between them. Germline lookup yields CDR1 SGHRS and CDR2 YFSETQ. CDR3 length: 13 amino acids. The CDR3 DNA sequence: TGCGCCAGCAGTACCTACAGGGACGATGAGCAGTTCTTC. Protein product: CASSTYRDDEQFF.

This rearrangement joins TRBV28 to TRBJ2-1; the match to TRBD2 covers 14 bases. The length of the CDR3 is 15 residues. The germline CDR1 and CDR2 sequences are MDHEN and SYDVKM. Unmatched junction bases numbered 4, after V lost 5 bases and J lost 7 bases. CDR3 nucleotides: TGTGCCAGCAGTCTGCGGACTAGCGGGAGGAATGAGCAGTTCTTC. It encodes CASSLRTSGRNEQFF.

The chain couples TRBV5-6 to TRBJ1-2; D may be TRBD1 (5 bases). V was shortened by 0 bases and J by 8 bases, with 17 bases between the two germline ends. The CDR3 runs 15 residues. Germline assignment: CDR1 SGHDT and CDR2 YYEEEE. The DNA of the CDR3 is TGTGCCAGCAGCTTGGAGCAGGGTTATGGGTTCGGCTACACCTTC. Its translation is CASSLEQGYGFGYTF.

CDR3 protein: CASSPAFLGGTRVTDTQYF. The CDR3 DNA reads TGTGCCAGCTCACCGGCCTTTCTAGGCGGGACCCGGGTTACAGATACGCAGTATTTT. The chain recombines TRBV18 with TRBJ2-3, with a tentative D call TRBD2 (6 bases). CDR3 size: 19 residues. Per germline, CDR1 KGHSH and CDR2 LQKENI. Trimming removed 3 bases from V and 3 bases from J, with 25 bases in between.

V and J are TRBV20-1 and TRBJ2-5; 8 positions match TRBD2. The CDR3 spans 14 residues. The V segment lost 3 bases and the J segment 2 bases; nucleotides outside the gene matches: 5. CDR1 DFQATT and CDR2 SNEGSKA come from the germline V gene (reference sequence). This CDR3 is CSASGGGTQETQYF. DNA for the CDR3: TGCAGTGCTAGTGGCGGGGGGACTCAAGAGACCCAGTACTTC.

The chain combines TRBV11-2 with TRBJ1-1, with 7 nucleotides matching TRBD1. CDR3 length equals 16 residues. CDR1 is SGHAT, CDR2 FQNNGV, per germline. J was trimmed by 4 bases and V by 4 bases; bases with no gene match: 12. The CDR3 region has the DNA TGTGCCAGCAGCTCCCCGGGAGGGGGCTGGGGCACTGAAGCTTTCTTT. Its translation is CASSSPGGGWGTEAFF.

The chain combines TRBV5-4 with TRBJ2-4; perhaps TRBD2 as D (5 bases). The ends were cut back, 0 bases at V and 1 base at J, with 11 bases in the middle. The CDR3 has 16 residues. Germline CDR1 SGHNT, CDR2 YYREEE (reference sequence). As DNA, the CDR3 is TGTGCCAGCAGCTTGGGATCAAGAGGGGCCAAAAACATTCAGTACTTC. Its translation: CASSLGSRGAKNIQYF.

This clone was counted once. V is TRBV21-1 and J is TRBJ1-5; TRBD1 is the table's D call, not checked against the DNA. TRBV21-1 is classified as a pseudogene. The CDR3 is 16 residues long. CDR3 sequence reads: CASSKGVRTAVQPQHF. DNA of the CDR3: TGTGCCAGCAGCAAAGGGGTAAGGACAGCTGTCCAGCCCCAGCATTTT.

The rearrangement joins TRBV3-1 (or the pseudogene TRBV3-2) to TRBJ2-7, with a weak D call TRBD2 (5 bases). There are 14 residues in the CDR3. CDR1 LGHDT and CDR2 YNNKEL come from the germline V gene (reference sequence). The V and J ends lost 1 base and 1 base respectively, with 8 bases between them. The CDR3 DNA is TGTGCCAGCAGCCAAGGGAGGAGTTCCTACGAGCAGTACTTC. Protein sequence: CASSQGRSSYEQYF.

V usage is TRBV10-3 and J usage is TRBJ2-3; D uncertain. Trimming removed 0 bases at V and 0 bases at J, with 4 bases between. Germline CDR1 reads ENHRY; CDR2 reads SYGVKD. This CDR3 is 14 amino acids long. CDR3 amino acids: CAISESQSTDTQYF. Written as DNA, the CDR3 is TGTGCCATCAGTGAGTCCCAGAGCACAGATACGCAGTATTTT.

The chain links TRBV7-8 to TRBJ2-7, with TRBD1 matching over 8 bases. The germline CDR1 and CDR2 sequences are SGHVS and FQNEAQ. The length of the CDR3 is 14 residues. The V segment lost 8 bases and the J segment 1 base; nucleotides outside the gene matches: 7. CDR3 sequence: CASRRGDRSYEQYF. The CDR3 nucleotides read TGTGCCAGCCGTAGAGGGGACAGGTCCTACGAGCAGTACTTC.

The genes are TRBV7-9 and TRBJ2-2, with D possibly being TRBD2 (5 bases). Trimming removed 5 bases from V and 5 bases from J, with 18 bases in between. Germline values: CDR1 SEHNR, CDR2 FQNEAQ (reference sequence). This CDR3 has 16 residues. The CDR3 protein is CASSRDLGLRTGELFF. The CDR3 bases are TGTGCCAGCAGCCGGGATTTAGGGCTAAGGACCGGGGAGCTGTTTTTT.

This clone was detected only once. The chain is built from TRBV6-5 and TRBJ1-1, with 8 bases that match TRBD1. Germline V lookup: CDR1 MNHEY, CDR2 SVGAGI. V was clipped by 2 bases and J by 5 bases; unmatched bases: 10. CDR3 length: 16 amino acids. Here the CDR3 reads CASSYTTQGAGTEAFF. CDR3 bases: TGTGCCAGCAGTTACACAACCCAGGGGGCAGGGACTGAAGCTTTCTTT.